The rows below give T cell receptor beta chains drawn from one sample of a study of cytotoxic CD8 clonotypes in ibrutinib-treated CLL. Data came from immunoSEQ multiplex PCR; TCRdb stores just in-frame clones and leaves some out. The profile shows 43,000 or so clones, 50% to 80% of them singletons. Sequencing was performed on PBMCs, taken after 24 months of ibrutinib treatment. These receptors were taken from a human donor with chronic lymphocytic leukemia. Each CDR3 is given with its conserved first and last residue. A D gene is named only where the DNA matches it firmly. A clone size is listed for some rows: how often the clone was seen (once, few, many), or a class if it is expanded.

V gene	D gene	clone size	J gene	CDR3 DNA	CDR3 protein
TRBV15	NA	NA	TRBJ1-2	TGTGCCACCAGCAGAGATAGGGGATTTAACTATGGCTACACCTTC	CATSRDRGFNYGYTF
TRBV30	TRBD2	NA	TRBJ2-3	TGTGCCTGGGCGCGGGGGGGCTCTACAGATACGCAGTATTTT	CAWARGGSTDTQYF
TRBV27	NA	few	TRBJ2-1	TGTGCCAGCAGTTTAAGTTTGGCAGCCTACAATGAGCAGTTCTTC	CASSLSLAAYNEQFF
TRBV2	NA	few	TRBJ2-2	TGTGCCAGCAGTGACTACCAAGACGGGGAGCTGTTTTTT	CASSDYQDGELFF
TRBV7-6	NA	NA	TRBJ1-6	TGTGCCAGCAGCTTAGGGCCCCAAAATTCACCCCTCCACTTT	CASSLGPQNSPLHF
TRBV15	NA	once	TRBJ1-2	TGTGCCACCAGCAGTCCCGAAGACAGGATTGGCGTTAACTATGGCTACACCTTC	CATSSPEDRIGVNYGYTF
TRBV11-2	NA	NA	TRBJ2-2	TGTGCCAGCAACCTTAGGGCGGTGAACACCGGGGAGCTGTTTTTT	CASNLRAVNTGELFF
TRBV18	TRBD1	once	TRBJ1-2	TGTGCCAGCTCACTGGACAGGTCAGGCTACACCTTC	CASSLDRSGYTF
TRBV27	TRBD1	NA	TRBJ1-4	TGTGCCAGCAGTCTAGCGGGGGACAGTGGGGAAAAACTGTTTTTT	CASSLAGDSGEKLFF
TRBV28	TRBD1	NA	TRBJ2-7	TGTGCCAGCAGTTTAACGGGACAGGGGAATTACTACGAGCAGTACTTC	CASSLTGQGNYYEQYF
TRBV19	TRBD1	few	TRBJ1-6	TGTGCCAGTAGTATAAAGGGGGCGGACTCACCCCTCCACTTT	CASSIKGADSPLHF
TRBV4-2	TRBD2	NA	TRBJ2-1	TGTGCCAGCAGCCTGGGACTAGCGGGGAACTACAATGAGCAGTTCTTC	CASSLGLAGNYNEQFF
TRBV2	NA	NA	TRBJ1-2	TGTGCCAAGATTACCAGGGGTAACTATGGCTACACCTTC	CAKITRGNYGYTF
TRBV30	NA	NA	TRBJ1-3	TGTGCCTGGAGGGGGTCATCTGGAAACACCATATATTTT	CAWRGSSGNTIYF
TRBV5-1	TRBD1	NA	TRBJ2-1	TGCGCCAGCAGCTTGGCCGGGGTGGGACAGGGGCCTGCCTACAATGAGCAGTTCTTC	CASSLAGVGQGPAYNEQFF
TRBV7-9	NA	NA	TRBJ1-4	TGTGCCAGCAGGACAGTTCGTAATGAAAAACTGTTTTTT	CASRTVRNEKLFF
TRBV6-1	NA	NA	TRBJ2-3	TGTGCCAGCAGTGGGGAGGGGACATTTTTCCCCCAACGCACAGATACGCAGTATTTT	CASSGEGTFFPQRTDTQYF
TRBV6-5	NA	few	TRBJ2-2	TGTGCCAGCAGCGATCTTGGAGCCGGGGAGCTGTTTTTT	CASSDLGAGELFF
TRBV5-1	NA	NA	TRBJ1-2	TGCGCCAGCAGCGACTTGGGGTCCTATGGCTACACCTTC	CASSDLGSYGYTF
TRBV5-1	NA	once	TRBJ1-1	TGCGCCAGCAGCCCTTTGACGGATTACACTGAAGCTTTCTTT	CASSPLTDYTEAFF
TRBV11-3	NA	NA	TRBJ2-3	TGTGCCAGCAGCTTAGCGGGAGATAGCACAGATACGCAGTATTTT	CASSLAGDSTDTQYF
TRBV19	NA	NA	TRBJ2-1	TGTGCCAGTAGGAGAGCTTCAACGAGCCCCTACAATGAGCAGTTCTTC	CASRRASTSPYNEQFF
TRBV10-2	TRBD2	NA	TRBJ2-7	TGCGCCAGCAGGGAAACGGGGGGAGAGCAGTACTTC	CASRETGGEQYF
TRBV19	NA	NA	TRBJ1-3	TGTGCCAGTAGTATAGATGGAGACAGAGGAAACACCATATATTTT	CASSIDGDRGNTIYF
TRBV5-1	NA	NA	TRBJ2-3	TGCGCCAGCAGGGACGGGAGCCCAGATACGCAGTATTTT	CASRDGSPDTQYF
TRBV21-1	NA	few	TRBJ1-5	TGTGCCAGCAGCAACCGGGACACACACAATCAGCCCCAGCATTTT	CASSNRDTHNQPQHF
TRBV19	NA	NA	TRBJ1-2	TGTGCCAGTAGTATGCATCTTCAGGGCTACACCTTC	CASSMHLQGYTF
TRBV6-5	TRBD1	NA	TRBJ1-2	TGTGCCAGCGGGGACAGGCGTTATGGCTACACCTTC	CASGDRRYGYTF
TRBV7-9	TRBD1	NA	TRBJ1-1	TGTGCCAGCAGCTTATCAGGGGGGAACACTGAAGCTTTCTTT	CASSLSGGNTEAFF
TRBV27	TRBD1	many	TRBJ2-7	TGTGCCAGCAGTTTTCGTCGGACAGGAACCTACGAGCAGTACTTC	CASSFRRTGTYEQYF
TRBV19	NA	NA	TRBJ2-3	TGTGCCAGTAGTATGGGGAGCCCCCTTGGCACAGATACGCAGTATTTT	CASSMGSPLGTDTQYF